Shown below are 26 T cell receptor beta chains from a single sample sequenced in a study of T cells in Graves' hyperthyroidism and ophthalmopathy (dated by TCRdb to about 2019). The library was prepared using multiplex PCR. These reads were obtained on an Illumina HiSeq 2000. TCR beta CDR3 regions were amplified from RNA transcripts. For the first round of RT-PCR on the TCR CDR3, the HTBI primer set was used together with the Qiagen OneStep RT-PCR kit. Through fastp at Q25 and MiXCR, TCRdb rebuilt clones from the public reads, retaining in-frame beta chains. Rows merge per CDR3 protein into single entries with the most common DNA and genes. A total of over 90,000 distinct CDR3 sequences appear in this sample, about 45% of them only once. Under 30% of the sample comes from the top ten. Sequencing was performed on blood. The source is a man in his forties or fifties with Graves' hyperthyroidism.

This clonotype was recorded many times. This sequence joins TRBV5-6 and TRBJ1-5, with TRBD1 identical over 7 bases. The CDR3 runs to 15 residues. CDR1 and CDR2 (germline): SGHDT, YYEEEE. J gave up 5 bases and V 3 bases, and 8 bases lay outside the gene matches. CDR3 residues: CASSYQDRAHQPQHF. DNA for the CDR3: TGTGCCAGCAGCTACCAAGACAGGGCTCATCAGCCCCAGCATTTT.

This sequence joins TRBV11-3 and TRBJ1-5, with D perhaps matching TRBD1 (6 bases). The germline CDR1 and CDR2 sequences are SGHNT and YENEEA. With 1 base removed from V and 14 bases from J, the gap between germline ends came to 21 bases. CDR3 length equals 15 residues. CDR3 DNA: TGTGCCAGCAGCTTAGCGGGAGGGGGTGGCTACAATGAGCATTTT. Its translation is CASSLAGGGGYNEHF. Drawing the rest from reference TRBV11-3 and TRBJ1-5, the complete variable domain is EAGVVQSPRYKIIEKKQPVAFWCNPISGHNTLYWYLQNLGQGPELLIRYENEEAVDDSQLPKDRFSAERLKGVDSTLKIQPAELGDSAVYLCASSLAGGGGYNEHFGDGTRLSIL.

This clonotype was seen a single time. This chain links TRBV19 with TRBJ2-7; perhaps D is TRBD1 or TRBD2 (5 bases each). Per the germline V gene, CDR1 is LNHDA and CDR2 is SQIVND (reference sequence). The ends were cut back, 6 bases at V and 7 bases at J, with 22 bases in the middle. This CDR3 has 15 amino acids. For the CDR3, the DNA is TGTGCCAGTAGGCAAGGGACGCCGAACACCGGGGAGCAGTACTTC. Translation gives CASRQGTPNTGEQYF.

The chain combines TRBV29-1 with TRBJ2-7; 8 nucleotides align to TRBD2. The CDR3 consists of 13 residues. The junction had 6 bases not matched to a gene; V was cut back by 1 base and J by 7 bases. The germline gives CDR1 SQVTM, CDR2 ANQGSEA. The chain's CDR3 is CSVEVAGTDEQYF. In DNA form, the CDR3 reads TGCAGCGTTGAAGTAGCGGGGACGGATGAGCAGTACTTC.

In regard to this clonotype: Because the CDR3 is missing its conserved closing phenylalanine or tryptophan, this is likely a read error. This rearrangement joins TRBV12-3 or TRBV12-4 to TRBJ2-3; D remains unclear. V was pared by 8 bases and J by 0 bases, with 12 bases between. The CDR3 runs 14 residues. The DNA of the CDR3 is TGTGCCAGCTCGGGTCAAGGGAGCACAGATACGCAGTATCTG. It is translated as CASSGQGSTDTQYL.

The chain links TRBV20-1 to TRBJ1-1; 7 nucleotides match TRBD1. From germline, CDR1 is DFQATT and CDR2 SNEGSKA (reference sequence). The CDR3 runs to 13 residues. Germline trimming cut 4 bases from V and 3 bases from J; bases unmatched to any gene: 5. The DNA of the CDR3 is TGCAGTGCTATACAGGGGTATGACACTGAAGCTTTCTTT. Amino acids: CSAIQGYDTEAFF.

The CDR3 region is CASSARGGGREQFF. For the CDR3, the DNA is TGTGCCAGCAGCGCCCGTGGGGGAGGCCGTGAGCAGTTCTTC. The J gene is TRBJ2-1, the V gene TRBV9; D is perhaps TRBD2 (6 bases). This CDR3 region has 14 residues. Trimming shortened V by 3 bases and J by 9 bases, and 16 bases separated the two germline ends. The germline V gene encodes CDR1 SGDLS and CDR2 YYNGEE.

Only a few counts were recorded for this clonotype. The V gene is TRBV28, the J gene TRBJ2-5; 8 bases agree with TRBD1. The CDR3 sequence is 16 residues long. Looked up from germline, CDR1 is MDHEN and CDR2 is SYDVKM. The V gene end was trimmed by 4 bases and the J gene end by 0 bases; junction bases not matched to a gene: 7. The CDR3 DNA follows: TGTGCCAGCAGTTCAGGGACAGGCGGGTACCAAGAGACCCAGTACTTC. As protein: CASSSGTGGYQETQYF.

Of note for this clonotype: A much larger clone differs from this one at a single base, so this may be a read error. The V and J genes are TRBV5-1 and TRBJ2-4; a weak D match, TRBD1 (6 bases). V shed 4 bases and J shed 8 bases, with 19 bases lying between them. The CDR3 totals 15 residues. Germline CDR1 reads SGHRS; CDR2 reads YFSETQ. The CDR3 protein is CASSTPGQEEDIQYF. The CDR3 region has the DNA TGCGCCAGCAGCACCCCGGGACAAGAGGAGGACATTCAGTACTTC.

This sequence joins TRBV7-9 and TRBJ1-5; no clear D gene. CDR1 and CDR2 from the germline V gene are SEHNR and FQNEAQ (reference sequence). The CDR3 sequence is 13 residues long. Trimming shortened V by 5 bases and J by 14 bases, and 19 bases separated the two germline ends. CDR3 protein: CASSLGEGLNEHF. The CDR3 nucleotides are TGTGCCAGCAGCCTCGGGGAGGGCCTGAACGAGCATTTT.

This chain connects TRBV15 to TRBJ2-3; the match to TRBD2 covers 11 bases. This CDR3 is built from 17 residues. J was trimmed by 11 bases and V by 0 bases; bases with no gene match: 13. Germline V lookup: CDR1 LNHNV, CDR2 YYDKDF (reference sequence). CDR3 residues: CATSRELGLAAYNEQYF. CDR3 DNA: TGTGCCACCAGCAGAGAATTGGGACTAGCGGCTTACAATGAGCAGTATTTT. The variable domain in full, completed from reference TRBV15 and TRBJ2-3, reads DAMVIQNPRYQVTQFGKPVTLSCSQTLNHNVMYWYQQKSSQAPKLLFHYYDKDFNNEADTPDNFQSRRPNTSFCFLDIRSPGLGDTAMYLCATSRELGLAAYNEQYFGPGTRLTVL.

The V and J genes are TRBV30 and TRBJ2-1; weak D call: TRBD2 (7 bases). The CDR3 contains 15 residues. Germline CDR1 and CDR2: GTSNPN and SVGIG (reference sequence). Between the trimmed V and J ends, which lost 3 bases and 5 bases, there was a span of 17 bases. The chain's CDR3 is CAWSRGAGRNNEQFF. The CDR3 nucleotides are TGTGCCTGGAGCAGGGGAGCCGGGAGGAACAATGAGCAGTTCTTC.

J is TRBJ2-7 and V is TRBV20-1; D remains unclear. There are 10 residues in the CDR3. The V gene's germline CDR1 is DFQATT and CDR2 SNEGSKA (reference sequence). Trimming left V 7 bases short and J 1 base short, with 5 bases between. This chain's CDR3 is CSDGSYEQYF. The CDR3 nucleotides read TGCAGTGATGGATCCTACGAGCAGTACTTC.

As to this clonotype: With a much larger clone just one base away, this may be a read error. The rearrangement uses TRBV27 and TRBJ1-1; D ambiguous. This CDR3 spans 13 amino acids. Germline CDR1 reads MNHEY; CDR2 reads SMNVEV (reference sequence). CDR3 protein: CAGSPIVGTEAFF. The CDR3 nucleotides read TGTGCCGGCAGTCCAATAGTAGGGACTGAAGCTTTCTTT.

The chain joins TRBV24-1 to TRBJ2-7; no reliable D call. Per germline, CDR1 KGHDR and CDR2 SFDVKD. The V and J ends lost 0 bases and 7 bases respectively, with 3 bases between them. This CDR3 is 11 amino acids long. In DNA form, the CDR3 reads TGTGCCACCAGTGATTTGACAGAGCAGTACTTC. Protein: CATSDLTEQYF.

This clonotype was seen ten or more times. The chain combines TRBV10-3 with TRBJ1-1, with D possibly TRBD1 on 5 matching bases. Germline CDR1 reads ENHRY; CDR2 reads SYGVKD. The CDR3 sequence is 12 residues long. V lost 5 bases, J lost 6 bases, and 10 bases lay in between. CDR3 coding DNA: TGTGCCATCAGTTCCGGGGACCCTGAAGCTTTCTTT. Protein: CAISSGDPEAFF.

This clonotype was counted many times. For the CDR3, the DNA is TGTGCCAGCAGACGGGACGAGAGCTCCTACAATGAGCAGTTCTTC. Protein: CASRRDESSYNEQFF. The chain links TRBV7-9 to TRBJ2-1; either TRBD1 or TRBD2 may fit D (5 bases each). The V gene lost 6 bases and the J gene lost 0 bases, with 12 bases spanning the gap. The CDR3 is made up of 15 amino acids. Per the germline V gene, CDR1 is SEHNR and CDR2 is FQNEAQ (reference sequence).

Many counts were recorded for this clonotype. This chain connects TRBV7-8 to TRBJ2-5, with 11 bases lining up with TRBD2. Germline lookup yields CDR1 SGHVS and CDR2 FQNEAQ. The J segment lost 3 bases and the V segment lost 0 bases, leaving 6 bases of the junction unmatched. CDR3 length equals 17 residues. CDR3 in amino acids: CASSLAQLAGGKETQYF. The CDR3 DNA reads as TGTGCCAGCAGCTTAGCTCAGTTAGCGGGAGGGAAAGAGACCCAGTACTTC.

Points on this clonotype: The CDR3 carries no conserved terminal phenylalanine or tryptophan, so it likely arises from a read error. In DNA form, the CDR3 reads TGTGCCAGCGGGCGGACAGGGAAAAACATTCAGTACGTC. Translated, it gives CASGRTGKNIQYV. The chain employs TRBV28 and TRBJ2-4, with TRBD1 identical over 8 bases. J gave up 4 bases and V 8 bases, and 4 bases lay outside the gene matches. The CDR3 consists of 13 residues. CDR1 MDHEN and CDR2 SYDVKM come from the germline V gene.

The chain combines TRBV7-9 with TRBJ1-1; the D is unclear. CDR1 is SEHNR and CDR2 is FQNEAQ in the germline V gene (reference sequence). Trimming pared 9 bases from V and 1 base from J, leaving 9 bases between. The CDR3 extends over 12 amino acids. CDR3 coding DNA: TGTGCCAGTAGTATGGGGAACACTGAAGCTTTCTTT. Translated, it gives CASSMGNTEAFF.

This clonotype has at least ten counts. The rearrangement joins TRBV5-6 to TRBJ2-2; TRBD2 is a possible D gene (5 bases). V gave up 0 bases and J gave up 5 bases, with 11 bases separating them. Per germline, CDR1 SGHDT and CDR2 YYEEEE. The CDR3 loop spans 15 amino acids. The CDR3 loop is CASSLGGRTTGELFF. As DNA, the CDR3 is TGTGCCAGCAGCTTGGGCGGGCGGACGACCGGGGAGCTGTTTTTT.

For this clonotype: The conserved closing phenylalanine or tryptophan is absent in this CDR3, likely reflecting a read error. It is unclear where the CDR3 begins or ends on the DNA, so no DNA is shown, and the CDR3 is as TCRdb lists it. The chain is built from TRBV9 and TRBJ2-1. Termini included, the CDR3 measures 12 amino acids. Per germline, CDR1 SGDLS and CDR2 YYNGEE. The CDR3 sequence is CASSDTVESGYT.

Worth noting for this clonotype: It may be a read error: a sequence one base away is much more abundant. Here the CDR3 DNA reads TGTGCCAGCCAGAGGGGGTTCGTCGGCGCCGGGGAGCTGTTTTTT. It encodes CASQRGFVGAGELFF. The V and J genes are TRBV5-6 and TRBJ2-2; perhaps TRBD1 as D (6 bases). Per the germline V gene, CDR1 is SGHDT and CDR2 is YYEEEE. CDR3 length: 15 residues. Trimming stripped 7 bases from V and 6 bases from J, with 19 bases between.

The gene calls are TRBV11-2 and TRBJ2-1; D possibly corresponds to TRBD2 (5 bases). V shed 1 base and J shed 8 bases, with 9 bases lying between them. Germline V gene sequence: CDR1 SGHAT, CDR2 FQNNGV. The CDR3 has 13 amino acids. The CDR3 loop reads CASSLVGEDEQFF. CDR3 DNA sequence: TGTGCCAGCAGCTTAGTGGGAGAAGATGAGCAGTTCTTC.

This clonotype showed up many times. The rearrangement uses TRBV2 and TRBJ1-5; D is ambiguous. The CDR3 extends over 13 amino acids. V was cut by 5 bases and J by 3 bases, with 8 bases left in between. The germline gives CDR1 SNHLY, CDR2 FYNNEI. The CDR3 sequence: CASSRMDNQPQHF. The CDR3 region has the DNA TGTGCCAGCAGTAGGATGGACAATCAGCCCCAGCATTTT.

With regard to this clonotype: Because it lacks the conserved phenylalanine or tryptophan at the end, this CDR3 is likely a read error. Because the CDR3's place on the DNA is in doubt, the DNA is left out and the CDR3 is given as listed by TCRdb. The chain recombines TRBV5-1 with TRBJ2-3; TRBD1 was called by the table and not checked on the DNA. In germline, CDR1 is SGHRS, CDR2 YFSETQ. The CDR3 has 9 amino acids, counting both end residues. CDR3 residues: CASSRLRDL.